Listed below are T cell receptor beta chains from one sample, sequenced in a study of blood T cell dynamics during melanoma immunotherapy. Data came from immunoSEQ multiplex PCR; TCRdb stores just in-frame clones and leaves some out. Among under 4,000 clones listed, approximately 97% were seen once. The material sequenced was effector memory CD8+ T cells from blood, taken from a patient treated with checkpoint blockade. Receptor source: a human donor with melanoma. Both conserved end residues are part of each CDR3. Each record gives: D gene, clone size, V gene, J gene, CDR3 protein, CDR3 DNA. D genes are given only for firm matches. Clone size appears in some rows only: once, few, many, or a class for an expanded clone.

D: -
size: once
V: TRBV2
J: TRBJ1-1
CDR3: CASSWTENTEAFF
DNA: TGTGCCAGCAGTTGGACCGAGAACACTGAAGCTTTCTTT

D: -
size: -
V: TRBV5-1
J: TRBJ1-2
CDR3: CASSLAFPGGLDYGYTF
DNA: TGCGCCAGCAGCTTGGCTTTTCCGGGGGGCTTGGACTATGGCTACACCTTC

D: -
size: -
V: TRBV28
J: TRBJ1-1
CDR3: CASEMGNTEAFF
DNA: TGTGCCAGCGAGATGGGAAACACTGAAGCTTTCTTT

D: -
size: -
V: TRBV28
J: TRBJ2-7
CDR3: CASSFRAADDSYEQYF
DNA: TGTGCCAGCAGTTTTAGGGCGGCGGACGACTCCTACGAGCAGTACTTC

D: -
size: -
V: TRBV19
J: TRBJ2-1
CDR3: CASSIDVRPSYNEQFF
DNA: TGTGCCAGTAGTATAGATGTGAGGCCCTCCTACAATGAGCAGTTCTTC

D: -
size: -
V: TRBV29-1
J: TRBJ2-7
CDR3: CSVMRKPYEQYF
DNA: TGCAGCGTTATGAGAAAACCCTACGAGCAGTACTTC

D: TRBD2
size: -
V: TRBV5-1
J: TRBJ2-2
CDR3: CASSSDGFSTFRAGVYTGELFF
DNA: TGCGCCAGCAGCTCCGACGGTTTCAGCACGTTTCGGGCGGGAGTGTACACCGGGGAGCTGTTTTTT

D: -
size: -
V: TRBV28
J: TRBJ2-1
CDR3: CASSLDDKYNEQFF
DNA: TGTGCCAGCAGTTTAGACGACAAGTACAATGAGCAGTTCTTC

D: TRBD2
size: -
V: TRBV11-3
J: TRBJ2-7
CDR3: CASSVLASYEQYF
DNA: TGTGCCAGCAGCGTACTAGCGTCCTACGAGCAGTACTTC

D: -
size: -
V: TRBV7-2
J: TRBJ2-7
CDR3: CASSPPDGSYEQYF
DNA: TGTGCCAGCAGCCCCCCGGACGGTTCCTACGAGCAGTACTTC

D: -
size: once
V: TRBV4-1
J: TRBJ2-3
CDR3: CASSQEVGASTDTQYF
DNA: TGCGCCAGCAGCCAAGAGGTAGGGGCAAGCACAGATACGCAGTATTTT

D: -
size: -
V: TRBV13
J: TRBJ2-7
CDR3: CASSLDYEQYF
DNA: TGTGCCAGCAGCCTAGACTACGAGCAGTACTTC

D: TRBD1
size: -
V: TRBV18
J: TRBJ1-3
CDR3: CASSPTQGALGNTIYF
DNA: TGTGCCAGCTCACCGACGCAGGGGGCCCTTGGAAACACCATATATTTT

D: -
size: -
V: TRBV11-3
J: TRBJ1-4
CDR3: CASSLGQLDEKLFF
DNA: TGTGCCAGCAGCTTAGGTCAGCTAGATGAAAAACTGTTTTTT

D: -
size: -
V: TRBV4-1
J: TRBJ2-7
CDR3: CASSQDRVLYEQYF
DNA: TGCGCCAGCAGCCAAGATCGGGTCCTATACGAGCAGTACTTC

D: -
size: -
V: TRBV7-9
J: TRBJ2-7
CDR3: CASSMSDRVEEQYF
DNA: TGTGCCAGCAGCATGAGTGACCGGGTTGAAGAGCAGTACTTC

D: TRBD1
size: -
V: TRBV5-5
J: TRBJ1-2
CDR3: CASSSGQWGDGYTF
DNA: TGTGCCAGCAGCTCGGGACAGTGGGGCGATGGCTACACCTTC

D: TRBD1
size: -
V: TRBV7-9
J: TRBJ2-5
CDR3: CASRTGEETQYF
DNA: TGTGCCAGCCGAACAGGGGAAGAGACCCAGTACTTC

D: TRBD2
size: once
V: TRBV28
J: TRBJ2-7
CDR3: CASSSPRLAGVSYEQYF
DNA: TGTGCCAGCAGTTCCCCTCGACTAGCGGGAGTGAGCTACGAGCAGTACTTC

D: TRBD2
size: -
V: TRBV19
J: TRBJ2-3
CDR3: CASRNRLAGERTQYF
DNA: TGTGCCAGTAGGAACCGACTAGCGGGAGAGAGGACGCAGTATTTT

D: -
size: once
V: TRBV21-1
J: TRBJ2-7
CDR3: CASSSPTSVPSSEEQYF
DNA: TGTGCCAGCAGCTCCCCAACTAGCGTCCCGAGCTCAGAGGAGCAGTACTTC

D: -
size: once
V: TRBV7-9
J: TRBJ1-1
CDR3: CATNQQGLITEAFF
DNA: TGTGCCACAAACCAGCAGGGGTTAATCACTGAAGCTTTCTTT

D: -
size: -
V: TRBV6-6
J: TRBJ1-2
CDR3: CASSYSPYGEDYGYTF
DNA: TGTGCCAGCAGTTACAGTCCCTATGGGGAGGACTATGGCTACACCTTC

D: -
size: -
V: TRBV20-1
J: TRBJ2-1
CDR3: CSASRYNEQFF
DNA: TGCAGCGCTAGTCGGTACAATGAGCAGTTCTTC

D: -
size: -
V: TRBV4-2
J: TRBJ1-6
CDR3: CASSQGGTGVLHF
DNA: TGTGCCAGCAGCCAAGGAGGGACGGGAGTCCTCCACTTT

D: TRBD2
size: -
V: TRBV9
J: TRBJ2-3
CDR3: CASSVPSPGTSGRTSTDTQYF
DNA: TGTGCCAGCAGCGTACCCTCCCCCGGGACTAGCGGGAGGACGAGTACAGATACGCAGTATTTT

D: TRBD1
size: -
V: TRBV11-2
J: TRBJ2-7
CDR3: CASSLETGGYEQYF
DNA: TGTGCCAGCAGCTTGGAAACAGGGGGCTACGAGCAGTACTTC

D: -
size: -
V: TRBV7-9
J: TRBJ2-7
CDR3: CASSNRDWGAYEQYF
DNA: TGTGCCAGCAGCAACCGGGACTGGGGCGCCTACGAGCAGTACTTC

D: -
size: -
V: TRBV13
J: TRBJ2-1
CDR3: CASSWGRVNNEQFF
DNA: TGTGCCAGCAGCTGGGGACGGGTGAACAATGAGCAGTTCTTC

D: -
size: -
V: TRBV7-9
J: TRBJ2-3
CDR3: CTDAGALDTQYF
DNA: TGTACCGACGCGGGGGCCTTGGATACGCAGTATTTT

D: -
size: -
V: TRBV7-9
J: TRBJ2-1
CDR3: CASSPPSPPGLRSYNEQFF
DNA: TGTGCCAGCAGCCCCCCCTCCCCCCCGGGACTCAGATCCTACAATGAGCAGTTCTTC

D: TRBD1
size: -
V: TRBV6-6
J: TRBJ1-2
CDR3: CASSGGQGFHGYTF
DNA: TGTGCCAGCAGTGGAGGACAGGGGTTTCATGGCTACACCTTC

D: TRBD2
size: -
V: TRBV30
J: TRBJ2-7
CDR3: CAWSWTSGSPYEQYF
DNA: TGTGCCTGGAGTTGGACTAGCGGGAGCCCCTACGAGCAGTACTTC

D: TRBD2
size: -
V: TRBV6-5
J: TRBJ2-7
CDR3: CASRTWTSGYEQYF
DNA: TGTGCCAGCAGAACGTGGACTAGCGGCTACGAGCAGTACTTC

D: -
size: few
V: TRBV5-6
J: TRBJ2-7
CDR3: CASSLGLEQYF
DNA: TGTGCCAGCAGCTTGGGACTAGAGCAGTACTTC

D: -
size: -
V: TRBV28
J: TRBJ2-2
CDR3: CASNSHGGTGELFF
DNA: TGTGCCAGCAATTCACACGGGGGTACCGGGGAGCTGTTTTTT

D: -
size: once
V: TRBV7-6
J: TRBJ2-1
CDR3: CASSLPVGNNEQFF
DNA: TGTGCCAGCAGCTTACCGGTGGGTAACAATGAGCAGTTCTTC

D: TRBD1
size: once
V: TRBV7-9
J: TRBJ2-5
CDR3: CASSFDRVQETQYF
DNA: TGTGCCAGCAGCTTTGACAGGGTCCAAGAGACCCAGTACTTC

D: -
size: -
V: TRBV27
J: TRBJ2-7
CDR3: CASSSTPNHSYEQYF
DNA: TGTGCCAGCAGTTCGACACCAAACCACTCCTACGAGCAGTACTTC

D: -
size: -
V: TRBV6-5
J: TRBJ2-1
CDR3: CASSYGSGNEQFF
DNA: TGTGCCAGCAGTTACGGGTCAGGAAATGAGCAGTTCTTC

D: TRBD2
size: once
V: TRBV29-1
J: TRBJ2-1
CDR3: CSVEGLVSYNEQFF
DNA: TGCAGCGTTGAGGGACTAGTCTCCTACAATGAGCAGTTCTTC

D: -
size: -
V: TRBV28
J: TRBJ1-1
CDR3: CASSLRGVDTEAFF
DNA: TGTGCCAGCAGTTTAAGAGGGGTGGACACTGAAGCTTTCTTT

D: -
size: once
V: TRBV28
J: TRBJ2-1
CDR3: CASSLISSYNEQFF
DNA: TGTGCCAGCAGTTTAATTAGCTCCTACAATGAGCAGTTCTTC

D: TRBD2
size: -
V: TRBV4-3
J: TRBJ2-3
CDR3: CASSEGLAGGREYF
DNA: TGCGCCAGCAGCGAAGGTCTAGCGGGAGGGCGGGAGTATTTT

D: -
size: -
V: TRBV5-6
J: TRBJ2-7
CDR3: CASSLGLVVYEQYF
DNA: TGTGCCAGCAGCTTGGGGCTAGTTGTCTACGAGCAGTACTTC

D: -
size: -
V: TRBV6-6
J: TRBJ1-5
CDR3: CASSSGSSNQPQHF
DNA: TGTGCCAGCAGTTCCGGCAGTAGCAATCAGCCCCAGCATTTT

D: TRBD1
size: -
V: TRBV27
J: TRBJ2-3
CDR3: CASSLVTGLLGADTQYF
DNA: TGTGCCAGCAGTTTAGTGACAGGGCTTTTGGGGGCAGATACGCAGTATTTT

D: TRBD2
size: -
V: TRBV29-1
J: TRBJ2-1
CDR3: CSVVGIAGSSYNEQFF
DNA: TGCAGCGTTGTCGGAATAGCGGGAAGCTCCTACAATGAGCAGTTCTTC

D: -
size: -
V: TRBV6-5
J: TRBJ2-7
CDR3: CASSYQYSYEQYF
DNA: TGTGCCAGCAGTTACCAGTATTCCTACGAGCAGTACTTC

D: -
size: -
V: TRBV27
J: TRBJ2-2
CDR3: CASRVQSVPGELFF
DNA: TGTGCCAGCCGCGTGCAGTCGGTTCCCGGGGAGCTGTTTTTT